The 13 T cell receptor beta chains below all came from one sample that was sequenced in a study of cytomegalovirus exposure and HLA in healthy donors. Some clones are missing from TCRdb's copy, which holds only in-frame ones; the method was immunoSEQ multiplex PCR. Among a few hundred thousand clones, less than 95% were seen once, and the ten largest hold around 3.1%. The specimen sequenced was PBMCs. These receptors all stem from a woman aged 30 to 39 in good health and CMV-seronegative.

This chain connects TRBV11-2 to TRBJ2-7, with D possibly TRBD1 on 5 matching bases. The germline CDR1 and CDR2 sequences are SGHAT and FQNNGV. Trimming removed 3 bases from V and 2 bases from J, with 14 bases in between. The CDR3 contains 15 residues. The CDR3 DNA is TGTGCCAGCAGCTTCTGGGGCAGTATTCCCTACGAGCAGTACTTC. This translates into CASSFWGSIPYEQYF.

The CDR3 loop reads CASSRDSSSNQPQHF. The CDR3 DNA is TGTGCCAGCAGCCGGGACTCTTCATCCAATCAGCCCCAGCATTTT. The rearrangement uses TRBV9 and TRBJ1-5; D is possibly TRBD1 (5 bases). The CDR3 has 15 amino acids. Germline CDR1 SGDLS, CDR2 YYNGEE. Trimming pared 4 bases from V and 3 bases from J, leaving 14 bases between. Full variable domain (missing parts from reference TRBV9 and TRBJ1-5): DSGVTQTPKHLITATGQRVTLRCSPRSGDLSVYWYQQSLDQGLQFLIQYYNGEERAKGNILERFSAQQFPDLHSELNLSSLELGDSALYFCASSRDSSSNQPQHFGDGTRLSIL.

The genes are TRBV9 and TRBJ1-3; no firm D call. CDR3 length: 14 amino acids. CDR1 and CDR2 (germline): SGDLS, YYNGEE. Trimming took 0 bases from V and 4 from J, leaving 8 bases between them. CDR3 nucleotide sequence: TGTGCCAGCAGCGTAGAGGGCAGAGGAAACACCATATATTTT. As protein: CASSVEGRGNTIYF.

The chain carries TRBV9 and TRBJ2-2; D unclear. The V gene's germline CDR1 is SGDLS and CDR2 YYNGEE. The CDR3 consists of 15 residues. Trimming removed 4 bases at V and 2 bases at J, with 12 bases between. CDR3 amino acids: CASSPIRANTGELFF. The CDR3 DNA is TGTGCCAGCAGCCCGATTCGGGCCAACACCGGGGAGCTGTTTTTT.

The chain combines TRBV5-4 with TRBJ2-5; D may correspond to TRBD1 or TRBD2 (6 bases each). CDR1 is SGHNT and CDR2 is YYREEE in the germline V gene (reference sequence). This CDR3 has 16 residues. Between the trimmed V and J ends, which lost 4 bases and 2 bases, there was a span of 18 bases. CDR3 coding DNA: TGTGCCAGCAGCGTCGGGACGGCGGGACAACAAGAGACCCAGTACTTC. Its translation: CASSVGTAGQQETQYF. The full variable domain, rest sourced from reference TRBV5-4 and TRBJ2-5, is ETGVTQSPTHLIKTRGQQVTLRCSSQSGHNTVSWYQQALGQGPQFIFQYYREEENGRGNFPPRFSGLQFPNYSSELNVNALELDDSALYLCASSVGTAGQQETQYFGPGTRLLVL.

The rearrangement joins TRBV7-9 to TRBJ2-1; possibly TRBD2 for D (6 bases). Per germline, CDR1 SEHNR and CDR2 FQNEAQ (reference sequence). The ends were cut back, 5 bases at V and 7 bases at J, with 21 bases in the middle. This CDR3 spans 16 amino acids. The CDR3 protein is CASSPTTAGSGNEQFF. As DNA, the CDR3 is TGTGCCAGCAGCCCAACCACGGCGGGATCGGGTAATGAGCAGTTCTTC. The variable domain in full, with the rest retrieved from reference TRBV7-9 and TRBJ2-1, is DTGVSQNPRHKITKRGQNVTFRCDPISEHNRLYWYRQTLGQGPEFLTYFQNEAQLEKSRLLSDRFSAERPKGSFSTLEIQRTEQGDSAMYLCASSPTTAGSGNEQFFGPGTRLTVL.

The chain is built from TRBV5-1 and TRBJ2-3; 7 positions agree with TRBD1. V dropped 2 bases and J dropped 6; count of bases not matched to a gene: 9. CDR3 length: 15 residues. Germline V gene sequence: CDR1 SGHRS, CDR2 YFSETQ. The CDR3 region has the DNA TGCGCCAGCAGCTTAATACAGGGGTTCAGGGATACGCAGTATTTT. Translating it yields CASSLIQGFRDTQYF.

The chain is built from TRBV4-2 and TRBJ2-7; D is possibly TRBD2 (6 bases). CDR1 and CDR2 (germline): LGHNA, YNFKEQ. This CDR3 region has 16 residues. Trimming left V 3 bases short and J 1 base short, with 16 bases between. In DNA form, the CDR3 reads TGTGCCAGCAGCCAGCCCTCGAGGCTAGCGTCCTACGAGCAGTACTTC. It encodes CASSQPSRLASYEQYF.

This sequence joins TRBV15 and TRBJ2-7, with 12 bases fitting TRBD1. Germline V gene sequence: CDR1 LNHNV, CDR2 YYDKDF (reference sequence). J was trimmed by 6 bases and V by 0 bases; bases with no gene match: 12. This CDR3 spans 18 amino acids. CDR3 loop: CATSRDRERGDRGLEQYF. The DNA for the CDR3 is TGTGCCACCAGCAGAGATCGTGAAAGGGGGGACAGGGGGCTCGAGCAGTACTTC. The entire variable domain, with the rest obtained from reference TRBV15 and TRBJ2-7, is as follows: DAMVIQNPRYQVTQFGKPVTLSCSQTLNHNVMYWYQQKSSQAPKLLFHYYDKDFNNEADTPDNFQSRRPNTSFCFLDIRSPGLGDTAMYLCATSRDRERGDRGLEQYFGPGTRLTVT.

The genes are TRBV7-7 and TRBJ2-2; maybe TRBD2 (5 bases). The CDR3 runs to 15 residues. Germline V gives CDR1 SSHAT, CDR2 FNYEAQ (reference sequence). Between the trimmed V and J ends, which lost 4 bases and 7 bases, there was a span of 16 bases. As DNA, the CDR3 is TGTGCCAGCAGCTCCTCTCCGCTACGGGACGGGGAGCTGTTTTTT. This translates into CASSSSPLRDGELFF. The whole variable domain, filled in from reference TRBV7-7 and TRBJ2-2, reads GAGVSQSPRYKVTKRGQDVTLRCDPISSHATLYWYQQALGQGPEFLTYFNYEAQPDKSGLPSDRFSAERPEGSISTLTIQRTEQRDSAMYRCASSSSPLRDGELFFGEGSRLTVL.

The V gene is TRBV14, the J gene TRBJ1-2, with unresolved D. The CDR3 runs 15 residues. With 2 bases removed from V and 0 bases from J, the gap between germline ends came to 10 bases. Germline loops: CDR1 SGHDN, CDR2 FVKESK. CDR3 in DNA: TGTGCCAGCAGCCAATACGTCACAGCTAACTATGGCTACACCTTC. This encodes CASSQYVTANYGYTF.

This clone was observed a handful of times. The rearrangement links TRBV6-5 to TRBJ2-7; TRBD2 matches 7 bases. The CDR3 covers 13 residues. Trimming removed 5 bases from V and 2 bases from J; junction bases left unmatched: 3. Germline CDR1 reads MNHEY; CDR2 reads SVGAGI. The CDR3 DNA reads as TGTGCCAGCAGTGGGACTACCCCCTACGAGCAGTACTTC. It specifies CASSGTTPYEQYF.

This chain uses TRBV19 with TRBJ2-3; D is possibly TRBD2 (5 bases). Looked up from germline, CDR1 is LNHDA and CDR2 is SQIVND (reference sequence). This CDR3 has 14 residues. The V end was cut by 3 bases, the J end by 2 bases, with 9 bases between. The CDR3 spells CASSMEVLTDTQYF. CDR3 DNA sequence: TGTGCCAGTAGTATGGAGGTTCTCACAGATACGCAGTATTTT.